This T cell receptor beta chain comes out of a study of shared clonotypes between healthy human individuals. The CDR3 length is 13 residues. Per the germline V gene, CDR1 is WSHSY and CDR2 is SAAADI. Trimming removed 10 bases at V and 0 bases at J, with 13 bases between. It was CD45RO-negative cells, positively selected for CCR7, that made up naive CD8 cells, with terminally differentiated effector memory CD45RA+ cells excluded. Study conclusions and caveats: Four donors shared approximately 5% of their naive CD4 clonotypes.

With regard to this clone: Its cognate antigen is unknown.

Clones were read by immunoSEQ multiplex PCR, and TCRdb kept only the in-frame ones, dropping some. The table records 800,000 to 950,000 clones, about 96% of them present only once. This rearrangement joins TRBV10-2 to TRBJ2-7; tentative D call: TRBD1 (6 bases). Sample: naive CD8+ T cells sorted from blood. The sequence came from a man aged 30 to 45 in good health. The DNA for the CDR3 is TGCGCCACCACAGGGTCAAGCTCCTACGAGCAGTACTTC. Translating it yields CATTGSSSYEQYF.